The sequence of this T cell receptor (beta chain) was determined in a study of blood T cells in healthy people across ages. This clonotype was seen many times. Its specificity is not known. From germline, CDR1 is SGHRS and CDR2 YFSETQ. V lost 2 bases and J lost 1; bases outside the gene matches: 9. The CDR3 totals 16 residues. Each sample gave at least 6.5 million isolated PBMCs. With a J-beta primer mix and a sample-barcoded 5' primer, a second PCR ran about 6 to 11 cycles. TCRdb re-derived calls from the 5' RACE reads in MiXCR, one entry per CDR3 protein. The data show around 870,000 distinct CDR3 sequences, more than 25% seen once. Study-level findings and limits: Older individuals had lower TCR beta diversity per million T cells (the decline was roughly linear).

Input material: blood. The chain has TRBV5-1 and TRBJ2-7, with 7 bases fitting TRBD1. This TCR derives from a woman older than 75 in good health. The CDR3: CASSLIRDRRSYEQYF. For the CDR3, the DNA is TGCGCCAGCAGCTTAATCCGGGACAGACGTTCCTACGAGCAGTACTTC. The variable domain in full, with the rest retrieved from reference TRBV5-1 and TRBJ2-7, is KAGVTQTPRYLIKTRGQQVTLSCSPISGHRSVSWYQQTPGQGLQFLFEYFSETQRNKGNFPGRFSGRQFSNSRSEMNVSTLELGDSALYLCASSLIRDRRSYEQYFGPGTRLTVT.